A selection of T cell receptor beta chains follows, all from one sample in a study of shared clonotypes between healthy human individuals. Sequencing used immunoSEQ multiplex PCR; TCRdb keeps in-frame clones, though not all of them. The profile shows 2.3 million or so clones, approximately 95% of them singletons. Sequenced input: naive CD4+ T cells from PBMCs. The receptors shown here come from a man aged 18 to 30 in good health. Some clones in this sample may be carry-over from other donors' samples. The CDR3 runs from the conserved cysteine through the conserved F or W. A D gene is named only where the DNA matches it firmly. Not all rows give a size; the values are once, few, many and, for expanded clones, a class.

D gene: NA; clone size: NA; J gene: TRBJ2-5; V gene: TRBV5-1; CDR3 protein: CASSLTWGETQYF; CDR3 DNA: TGCGCCAGCAGCTTAACTTGGGGAGAGACCCAGTACTTC
D gene: NA; clone size: once; J gene: TRBJ1-4; V gene: TRBV29-1; CDR3 protein: CSVAQVGGEKLFF; CDR3 DNA: TGCAGCGTTGCCCAGGTTGGGGGTGAAAAACTGTTTTTT
D gene: NA; clone size: NA; J gene: TRBJ2-3; V gene: TRBV28; CDR3 protein: CASSPGGRGSTDTQYF; CDR3 DNA: TGTGCCAGTTCTCCTGGGGGAAGGGGGAGCACAGATACGCAGTATTTT
D gene: TRBD1; clone size: NA; J gene: TRBJ1-2; V gene: TRBV9; CDR3 protein: CASSGGGGHLIYGYTF; CDR3 DNA: TGTGCCAGCAGCGGAGGGGGCGGACACCTTATCTATGGCTACACCTTC
D gene: NA; clone size: NA; J gene: TRBJ2-7; V gene: TRBV5-5; CDR3 protein: CASSLAAPSKYEQYF; CDR3 DNA: TGTGCCAGCAGTCTGGCGGCCCCTTCAAAATACGAGCAGTACTTC
D gene: TRBD1; clone size: NA; J gene: TRBJ1-5; V gene: TRBV6-5; CDR3 protein: CASRRQGANQPQHF; CDR3 DNA: TGTGCCAGCAGACGACAGGGGGCAAATCAGCCCCAGCATTTT
D gene: TRBD2; clone size: NA; J gene: TRBJ2-2; V gene: TRBV5-1; CDR3 protein: CASSPRTSGDTGELFF; CDR3 DNA: TGCGCCAGCAGCCCCAGGACTAGCGGAGACACCGGGGAGCTGTTTTTT
D gene: NA; clone size: NA; J gene: TRBJ1-4; V gene: TRBV18; CDR3 protein: CASSPGTGDEKLFF; CDR3 DNA: TGTGCCAGCTCACCCGGGACCGGGGATGAAAAACTGTTTTTT
D gene: NA; clone size: NA; J gene: TRBJ2-7; V gene: TRBV7-2; CDR3 protein: CASSLNLAPGYF; CDR3 DNA: TGTGCCAGCAGCTTAAACCTTGCTCCGGGGTACTTC
D gene: TRBD2; clone size: once; J gene: TRBJ2-3; V gene: TRBV7-6; CDR3 protein: CASSPQREWRTDTQYF; CDR3 DNA: TGTGCCAGCAGCCCTCAGCGGGAGTGGAGGACAGATACGCAGTATTTT
D gene: NA; clone size: NA; J gene: TRBJ1-5; V gene: TRBV5-1; CDR3 protein: CASSEQSNQPQHF; CDR3 DNA: TGCGCCAGCAGCGAACAGAGCAATCAGCCCCAGCATTTT
D gene: NA; clone size: NA; J gene: TRBJ2-5; V gene: TRBV9; CDR3 protein: CASSGRFPRETQYF; CDR3 DNA: TGTGCCAGCAGCGGGAGATTCCCGCGGGAGACCCAGTACTTC
D gene: NA; clone size: NA; J gene: TRBJ1-2; V gene: TRBV5-1; CDR3 protein: CASSREGGGGYTF; CDR3 DNA: TGCGCCAGCAGCCGGGAGGGAGGCGGTGGCTACACCTTC
D gene: TRBD2; clone size: NA; J gene: TRBJ2-1; V gene: TRBV11-2; CDR3 protein: CASSYGTSGSYNEQFF; CDR3 DNA: TGTGCCAGCAGCTACGGGACTAGCGGGAGCTACAATGAGCAGTTCTTC
D gene: NA; clone size: once; J gene: TRBJ2-7; V gene: TRBV27; CDR3 protein: CASSWSSASYEQYF; CDR3 DNA: TGTGCCAGCAGTTGGTCCTCCGCTTCCTACGAGCAGTACTTC
D gene: NA; clone size: NA; J gene: TRBJ1-1; V gene: TRBV4-1; CDR3 protein: CASSQPIGGSNTEAFF; CDR3 DNA: TGCGCCAGCAGCCAACCCATAGGCGGCTCGAACACTGAAGCTTTCTTT
D gene: TRBD1; clone size: NA; J gene: TRBJ2-7; V gene: TRBV9; CDR3 protein: CASSVVGRTGRVCEQYF; CDR3 DNA: TGTGCCAGCAGCGTAGTAGGGAGGACAGGGAGAGTCTGCGAGCAGTACTTC
D gene: NA; clone size: NA; J gene: TRBJ2-5; V gene: TRBV18; CDR3 protein: CASSPRTTIQETQYF; CDR3 DNA: TGTGCCAGCTCACCACGCACAACCATCCAAGAGACCCAGTACTTC
D gene: NA; clone size: NA; J gene: TRBJ2-6; V gene: TRBV30; CDR3 protein: CAWSAGSGVSGANVLTF; CDR3 DNA: TGTGCCTGGAGTGCAGGGAGTGGAGTTAGTGGGGCCAACGTCCTGACTTTC
D gene: TRBD2; clone size: NA; J gene: TRBJ2-3; V gene: TRBV4-3; CDR3 protein: CASSQAGGRATDTQYF; CDR3 DNA: TGCGCCAGCAGCCAAGCCGGCGGGAGGGCCACAGATACGCAGTATTTT
D gene: NA; clone size: NA; J gene: TRBJ2-2; V gene: TRBV11-2; CDR3 protein: CASSRGTVSGELFF; CDR3 DNA: TGTGCCAGCAGCCGCGGGACAGTCTCCGGGGAGCTGTTTTTT
D gene: TRBD2; clone size: once; J gene: TRBJ2-1; V gene: TRBV5-4; CDR3 protein: CAVEREEIEQFF; CDR3 DNA: TGTGCCGTAGAGCGGGAGGAAATTGAGCAGTTCTTC
D gene: NA; clone size: NA; J gene: TRBJ2-2; V gene: TRBV6-5; CDR3 protein: CASSYSSGRSTGELFF; CDR3 DNA: TGTGCCAGCAGTTACTCTAGTGGGAGAAGCACCGGGGAGCTGTTTTTT
D gene: NA; clone size: NA; J gene: TRBJ2-3; V gene: TRBV27; CDR3 protein: CASSPKGVGTDTQYF; CDR3 DNA: TGTGCCAGCAGCCCCAAAGGGGTTGGCACAGATACGCAGTATTTT
D gene: NA; clone size: NA; J gene: TRBJ2-3; V gene: TRBV5-1; CDR3 protein: CASSLEDSSTDTQYF; CDR3 DNA: TGCGCCAGCAGCTTGGAAGACAGTAGCACAGATACGCAGTATTTT
D gene: TRBD1; clone size: NA; J gene: TRBJ1-4; V gene: TRBV6-6; CDR3 protein: CASSYDGTGGKLFF; CDR3 DNA: TGTGCCAGCAGTTACGATGGGACAGGGGGAAAACTGTTTTTT
D gene: TRBD1; clone size: once; J gene: TRBJ2-7; V gene: TRBV7-9; CDR3 protein: CASSYRSTGDYEQYF; CDR3 DNA: TGTGCCAGCAGCTACCGAAGTACAGGGGATTACGAGCAGTACTTC
D gene: TRBD1; clone size: NA; J gene: TRBJ2-7; V gene: TRBV6-5; CDR3 protein: CASSRDRASTYEQYF; CDR3 DNA: TGTGCCAGCAGTCGGGACAGGGCCTCAACCTACGAGCAGTACTTC
D gene: NA; clone size: few; J gene: TRBJ1-2; V gene: TRBV4-1; CDR3 protein: CASRFDSNYGYTF; CDR3 DNA: TGCGCCAGCAGGTTCGACAGTAACTATGGCTACACCTTC
D gene: TRBD2; clone size: NA; J gene: TRBJ2-7; V gene: TRBV6-1; CDR3 protein: CASSDGLAGAISYEQYF; CDR3 DNA: TGTGCCAGCAGTGATGGACTAGCGGGAGCAATTTCCTACGAGCAGTACTTC
D gene: NA; clone size: NA; J gene: TRBJ2-7; V gene: TRBV11-2; CDR3 protein: CASSFRLDSYEQYF; CDR3 DNA: TGTGCCAGCAGCTTCAGACTAGACTCCTACGAGCAGTACTTC
D gene: TRBD1; clone size: NA; J gene: TRBJ1-2; V gene: TRBV7-8; CDR3 protein: CASSLKGDRGVGYTF; CDR3 DNA: TGTGCCAGCAGCTTAAAAGGGGACAGGGGGGTTGGCTACACCTTC
D gene: TRBD2; clone size: NA; J gene: TRBJ2-3; V gene: TRBV10-3; CDR3 protein: CAISFLLMSGRSTDTQYF; CDR3 DNA: TGTGCCATCAGCTTCCTACTTATGAGCGGGAGAAGCACAGATACGCAGTATTTT
D gene: NA; clone size: NA; J gene: TRBJ2-2; V gene: TRBV2; CDR3 protein: CASSVLGKELFF; CDR3 DNA: TGTGCCAGCAGTGTCCTAGGGAAAGAGCTGTTTTTT
D gene: NA; clone size: NA; J gene: TRBJ1-2; V gene: TRBV4-2; CDR3 protein: CASSQDYTAGGYGYTF; CDR3 DNA: TGTGCCAGCAGCCAAGATTATACGGCCGGGGGCTATGGCTACACCTTC
D gene: TRBD1; clone size: NA; J gene: TRBJ2-5; V gene: TRBV6-5; CDR3 protein: CASRPPGGPQETQYF; CDR3 DNA: TGTGCCAGCAGACCACCAGGGGGCCCACAAGAGACCCAGTACTTC